The 29 T cell receptor beta chains below were found in one sample sequenced in a study of blood T cell repertoires in COVID-19. Measured with immunoSEQ multiplex PCR; TCRdb has only the in-frame clones, and not every one. The table lists roughly 100,000 clones, around nine tenths of them singletons. The sequencing sample was made of peripheral blood. The origin of the receptors is a man over 45 with active COVID-19.

The rearrangement links TRBV7-2 to TRBJ1-1; D is possibly TRBD1 (6 bases). V lost 5 bases and J 5 bases, leaving 12 bases between the germline ends. The CDR3 is 13 amino acids. CDR1 and CDR2 (germline): SGHTA, FQGNSA. CDR3 sequence reads: CASSIGTRTEAFF. The CDR3 nucleotides read TGTGCCAGCAGCATCGGGACAAGGACTGAAGCTTTCTTT.

The V and J genes are TRBV12-3 or TRBV12-4 and TRBJ2-7, with 7 bases identical to TRBD2. The V gene end was trimmed by 6 bases and the J gene end by 7 bases; junction bases not matched to a gene: 9. The CDR3 totals 13 residues. The CDR3 region has the DNA TGTGCCAGCAGCTCTCAACACGGGAGGGAGCAGTACTTC. It specifies CASSSQHGREQYF.

This chain links TRBV7-2 with TRBJ2-3; 10 bases are a match to TRBD2. Germline V gives CDR1 SGHTA, CDR2 FQGNSA. The CDR3 spans 16 residues. V lost 2 bases, J lost 6 bases, and 8 bases stayed unmatched. The CDR3 sequence: CASSLTRLAGRDTQYF. The DNA of the CDR3 is TGTGCCAGCAGCTTAACTAGACTAGCGGGTAGGGATACGCAGTATTTT.

V and J are TRBV30 and TRBJ2-3, with 9 bases matching TRBD2. With 0 bases clipped from V and 9 bases from J, the junction kept 10 bases outside the gene matches. The CDR3 loop spans 15 amino acids. The germline CDR1 and CDR2 sequences are GTSNPN and SVGIG (reference sequence). As DNA, the CDR3 is TGTGCCTGGAGTGTAGGCTATAGCGGGGGTGACACGCAGTATTTT. Translated: CAWSVGYSGGDTQYF.

The chain couples TRBV6-1 to TRBJ2-7; D unresolved. V was shortened by 0 bases and J by 3 bases, with 9 bases between the two germline ends. The germline V gene has CDR1 MNHNS and CDR2 SASEGT. The length of the CDR3 is 14 residues. As DNA, the CDR3 is TGTGCCAGCAGTGAAGCGCTAGGATTCTACGAGCAGTACTTC. Protein: CASSEALGFYEQYF.

The chain has TRBV6-5 and TRBJ1-1; perhaps TRBD1 as D (5 bases). CDR3 size: 14 residues. V shed 6 bases and J shed 1 base, with 12 bases lying between them. CDR1 MNHEY and CDR2 SVGAGI come from the germline V gene. The CDR3 reads CASRRGQGNTEAFF. CDR3 coding DNA: TGTGCCAGCAGGAGAGGACAAGGGAACACTGAAGCTTTCTTT.

The chain uses TRBV3-1 (or the pseudogene TRBV3-2) and TRBJ1-2; the D gene is possibly TRBD1 (6 bases). CDR1 and CDR2 from the germline V gene are LGHDT and YNNKEL (reference sequence). The V and J ends lost 7 bases and 5 bases respectively, with 17 bases between them. CDR3 size: 14 residues. DNA of the CDR3: TGTGCCAGCACCCCAGGGGCAGTCTCTTATGGCTACACCTTC. Amino acid sequence: CASTPGAVSYGYTF.

This chain connects TRBV7-2 to TRBJ2-6; 7 bases are a match to TRBD1. V was pared by 2 bases and J by 0 bases, with 10 bases of the junction left unmatched. Germline V gives CDR1 SGHTA, CDR2 FQGNSA. This CDR3 contains 19 residues. CDR3 nucleotide sequence: TGTGCCAGCAGCTTAATCACAGGGGCTCGGGCCTCTGGGGCCAACGTCCTGACTTTC. Translating it yields CASSLITGARASGANVLTF. Filled out from reference TRBV7-2 and TRBJ2-6, the complete variable domain reads GAGVSQSPSNKVTEKGKDVELRCDPISGHTALYWYRQSLGQGLEFLIYFQGNSAPDKSGLPSDRFSAERTGGSVSTLTIQRTQQEDSAVYLCASSLITGARASGANVLTFGAGSRLTVL.

This chain uses TRBV2 with TRBJ2-1; TRBD2 might be the D (6 bases). The CDR3 contains 13 residues. V was pared by 4 bases and J by 11 bases, with 15 bases between. Looked up from germline, CDR1 is SNHLY and CDR2 is FYNNEI. The CDR3 loop reads CASSVLEGNQQFF. The CDR3 DNA sequence: TGTGCCAGCAGTGTTTTGGAGGGGAATCAGCAGTTCTTC.

The V gene is TRBV5-1, the J gene TRBJ2-5, with 9 bases lining up with TRBD2. Germline V gene lookup returns CDR1 SGHRS and CDR2 YFSETQ. The CDR3 loop spans 16 amino acids. Germline trimming cut 3 bases from V and 2 bases from J; bases unmatched to any gene: 8. CDR3 nucleotide sequence: TGCGCCAGCAGCTCGAATAGCGGGGGCCCTCAAGAGACCCAGTACTTC. This translates into CASSSNSGGPQETQYF.

The chain recombines TRBV3-1 (or the pseudogene TRBV3-2) with TRBJ2-5, with D possibly TRBD2 on 5 matching bases. V was cut by 0 bases and J by 4 bases, with 12 bases left in between. This CDR3 contains 15 residues. CDR1 LGHDT and CDR2 YNNKEL come from the germline V gene (reference sequence). The CDR3 loop is CASSQDRTRSETQYF. The CDR3 region has the DNA TGTGCCAGCAGCCAAGACCGAACTAGATCAGAGACCCAGTACTTC.

The chain uses TRBV6-2 or TRBV6-3 and TRBJ1-1; TRBD1 matches at 7 bases. After removal of 4 bases from V and 2 bases from J, the junction contained 7 bases not matched to a gene. Germline CDR1 is MNHEY and CDR2 is SVGEGT. This CDR3 spans 15 amino acids. The CDR3 is CASSFERQGNTEAFF. CDR3 DNA sequence: TGTGCCAGCAGTTTTGAACGACAGGGCAACACTGAAGCTTTCTTT.

The chain joins TRBV6-5 to TRBJ2-3; D unresolved. Germline assignment: CDR1 MNHEY and CDR2 SVGAGI. CDR3 length equals 14 residues. Trimming took off 11 bases at V and 6 bases at J, with 21 bases between the two ends. CDR3: CAAARSAPADTQYF. The CDR3 DNA is TGTGCCGCAGCGAGGTCCGCCCCGGCCGATACGCAGTATTTT.

The chain employs TRBV7-6 and TRBJ1-1; a possible D gene is TRBD1 (6 bases). Looked up from germline, CDR1 is SGHVS and CDR2 is FNYEAQ. Trimming removed 5 bases from V and 3 bases from J, with 13 bases in between. The CDR3 covers 14 residues. The CDR3 coding sequence is TGTGCCAGCAGCCTAATAGGGGGGGACACTGAAGCTTTCTTT. Translating it yields CASSLIGGDTEAFF.

CDR3 DNA sequence: TGTGCCAGCAGTTACGGGCGTCTGGCGGGGGGCTACACCTTC. The encoded protein is CASSYGRLAGGYTF. V and J are TRBV6-5 and TRBJ1-2; D is undetermined. The germline V gene encodes CDR1 MNHEY and CDR2 SVGAGI. CDR3 length: 14 amino acids. The V end lost 2 bases, the J end lost 8 bases, and 15 bases lay between the germline ends.

The rearrangement uses TRBV5-6 and TRBJ2-3, with 9 bases aligning to TRBD1. The trim removed 4 bases at V and 1 base at J, leaving 7 bases unmatched. The length of the CDR3 is 16 residues. Looked up from germline, CDR1 is SGHDT and CDR2 is YYEEEE. CDR3 amino acids: CASSPDRGGGTDTQYF. The CDR3 nucleotides read TGTGCCAGCAGCCCGGACAGGGGAGGGGGCACAGATACGCAGTATTTT.

This clone has only a few counts. The V call is TRBV5-1, the J call TRBJ1-1; D may be TRBD1 (6 bases). Germline V CDR1 and CDR2: SGHRS, YFSETQ. Trimming shortened V by 0 bases and J by 6 bases, and 18 bases separated the two germline ends. The CDR3 length is 16 residues. CDR3 loop: CASSLAFQQGRAEAFF. The CDR3 bases are TGCGCCAGCAGCTTGGCCTTTCAACAGGGTCGTGCTGAAGCTTTCTTT.

Only one count was recorded for this clone. CDR3 amino acids: CASSPGRWAGNTGELFF. The CDR3 DNA reads TGTGCCAGCAGCCCCGGCCGATGGGCAGGGAACACCGGGGAGCTGTTTTTT. The chain joins TRBV11-2 to TRBJ2-2, with D hard to call. Trimming shortened V by 5 bases and J by 1 base, and 17 bases separated the two germline ends. The CDR3 has 17 residues. CDR1 and CDR2 from the germline V gene are SGHAT and FQNNGV.

The chain is built from TRBV19 and TRBJ2-3; D not resolved. The V and J ends lost 5 bases and 3 bases respectively, with 9 bases between them. Germline V lookup: CDR1 LNHDA, CDR2 SQIVND (reference sequence). The CDR3 consists of 13 residues. In nucleotides, the CDR3 is TGTGCCAGTAGTTTCGAGAAAACAGATACGCAGTATTTT. It is translated as CASSFEKTDTQYF.

This chain connects TRBV4-1 to TRBJ1-3, with no clear D. Germline CDR1 MGHRA, CDR2 YSYEKL. Between the trimmed V and J ends, which lost 1 base and 0 bases, there was a span of 10 bases. The CDR3 has 16 amino acids. The CDR3 loop is CASSQVGRASGNTIYF. The CDR3 coding sequence is TGCGCCAGCAGCCAAGTGGGGAGAGCCTCTGGAAACACCATATATTTT.

In its sample, this clone was seen a few times. The rearrangement joins TRBV7-6 to TRBJ2-4; D gene uncertain. The CDR3 runs to 14 residues. V was trimmed by 1 base and J by 4 bases, leaving 8 bases between them. Germline loops: CDR1 SGHVS, CDR2 FNYEAQ. The CDR3 protein is CASSLVQQKNIQYF. CDR3 nucleotide sequence: TGTGCCAGCAGCTTAGTACAGCAGAAAAACATTCAGTACTTC.

CDR3 loop: CASSKAHRTSGGSSGDTQYF. The CDR3 DNA follows: TGTGCCAGCAGCAAAGCCCACAGGACTAGCGGGGGCTCTTCTGGTGATACGCAGTATTTT. The rearrangement links TRBV21-1 to TRBJ2-3; the DNA was not compared with TRBD2, the D call given in the table. TRBV21-1 is recorded as a pseudogene. This CDR3 contains 20 residues.

This chain connects TRBV7-9 to TRBJ1-1; D gene unclear. This CDR3 region has 13 residues. Germline V lookup: CDR1 SEHNR, CDR2 FQNEAQ (reference sequence). Trimming removed 6 bases from V and 5 bases from J, with 13 bases in between. The CDR3: CASREVADTEAFF. The DNA for the CDR3 is TGTGCCAGCAGGGAAGTGGCGGATACTGAAGCTTTCTTT.

The chain uses TRBV4-2 and TRBJ1-3; 10 bases are shared with TRBD1. V was clipped by 4 bases and J by 1 base; unmatched bases: 1. The CDR3 totals 15 residues. CDR1 and CDR2 (germline): LGHNA, YNFKEQ. CDR3 loop: CASSPGQGSGNTIYF. The DNA for the CDR3 is TGTGCCAGCAGCCCGGGACAGGGGTCTGGAAACACCATATATTTT.

V and J are TRBV3-1 (or the pseudogene TRBV3-2) and TRBJ1-2; D perhaps matches TRBD1 (5 bases). Germline V gene data show CDR1 as LGHDT and CDR2 as YNNKEL (reference sequence). V was trimmed by 6 bases and J by 6 bases, leaving 11 bases between them. The CDR3 sequence is 12 residues long. Written as DNA, the CDR3 is TGTGCCAGCAGACTTCGGGGGGATGGCTACACCTTC. As protein: CASRLRGDGYTF.

The genes are TRBV19 and TRBJ1-3, with D perhaps matching TRBD1 (6 bases). The germline V and J ends were trimmed by 3 bases and 4 bases, with 13 bases remaining between them. The CDR3 is 15 amino acids. Germline V gene lookup returns CDR1 LNHDA and CDR2 SQIVND (reference sequence). The CDR3 protein is CASSIPTGKGNTIYF. The CDR3 coding sequence is TGTGCCAGTAGTATCCCGACAGGCAAAGGAAACACCATATATTTT.

The chain uses TRBV7-2 and TRBJ2-3, with D possibly TRBD2 on 6 matching bases. V shed 2 bases and J shed 4 bases, with 10 bases lying between them. The CDR3 contains 14 residues. CDR1 is SGHTA, CDR2 FQGNSA, per germline. The CDR3 reads CASSLNPGADTQYF. Here the CDR3 DNA reads TGTGCCAGCAGCTTAAATCCGGGGGCAGATACGCAGTATTTT.

The chain joins TRBV6-5 to TRBJ2-3; possibly TRBD1 for D (6 bases). Deletions cut 7 bases from V and 3 bases from J, with 17 bases between. The CDR3 loop spans 15 amino acids. Germline loops: CDR1 MNHEY, CDR2 SVGAGI. Written as DNA, the CDR3 is TGTGCCAGCAAGACAGGCCCTTTGGGGACAGATACGCAGTATTTT. Amino acids: CASKTGPLGTDTQYF.

This chain connects TRBV5-1 to TRBJ2-1; TRBD2 agrees at 12 bases. CDR1 is SGHRS and CDR2 is YFSETQ in the germline V gene. The CDR3 is 15 amino acids. V was pared by 0 bases and J by 5 bases, with 0 bases of the junction left unmatched. CDR3 residues: CASSLGTSGDNEQFF. The CDR3 DNA is TGCGCCAGCAGCTTGGGGACTAGCGGGGACAATGAGCAGTTCTTC.